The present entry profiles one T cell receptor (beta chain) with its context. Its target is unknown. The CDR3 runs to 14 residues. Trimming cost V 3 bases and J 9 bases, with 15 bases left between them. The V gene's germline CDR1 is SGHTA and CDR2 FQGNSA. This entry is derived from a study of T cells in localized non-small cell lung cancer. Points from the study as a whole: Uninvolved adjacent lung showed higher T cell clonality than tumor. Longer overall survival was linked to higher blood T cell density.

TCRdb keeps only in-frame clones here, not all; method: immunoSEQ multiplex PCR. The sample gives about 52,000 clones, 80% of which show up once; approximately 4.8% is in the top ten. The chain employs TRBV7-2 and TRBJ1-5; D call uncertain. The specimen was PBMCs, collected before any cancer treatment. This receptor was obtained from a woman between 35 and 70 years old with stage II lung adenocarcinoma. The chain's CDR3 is CASSLFDKSGPQHF. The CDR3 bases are TGTGCCAGCAGCTTGTTCGATAAATCAGGGCCCCAGCATTTT.